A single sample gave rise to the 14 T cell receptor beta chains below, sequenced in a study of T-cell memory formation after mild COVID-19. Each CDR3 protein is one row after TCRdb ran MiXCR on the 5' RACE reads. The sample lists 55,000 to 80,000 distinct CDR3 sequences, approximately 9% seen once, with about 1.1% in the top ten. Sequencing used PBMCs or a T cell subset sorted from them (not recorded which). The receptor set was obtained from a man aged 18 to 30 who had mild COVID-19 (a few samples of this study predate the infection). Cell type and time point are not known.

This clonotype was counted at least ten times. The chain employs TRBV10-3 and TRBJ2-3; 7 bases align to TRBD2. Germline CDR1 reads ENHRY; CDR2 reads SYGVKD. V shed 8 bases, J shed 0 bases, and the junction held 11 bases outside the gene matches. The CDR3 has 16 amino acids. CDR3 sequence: CAISPAGVRSTDTQYF. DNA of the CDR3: TGTGCCATCTCCCCGGCGGGGGTCAGAAGCACAGATACGCAGTATTTT.

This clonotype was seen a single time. The CDR3 spells CSVPSGVGYGYTF. The CDR3 nucleotides read TGCAGCGTGCCATCTGGCGTTGGCTATGGCTACACCTTC. J is TRBJ1-2 and V is TRBV29-1; D ambiguous. V gave up 6 bases and J gave up 4 bases, with 15 bases separating them. The CDR3 is 13 amino acids. Per germline, CDR1 SQVTM and CDR2 ANQGSEA.

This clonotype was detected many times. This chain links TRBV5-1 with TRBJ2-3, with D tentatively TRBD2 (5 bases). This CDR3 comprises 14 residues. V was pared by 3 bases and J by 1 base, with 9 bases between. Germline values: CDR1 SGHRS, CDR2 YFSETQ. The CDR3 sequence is CASSSEGRTDTQYF. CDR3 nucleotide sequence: TGCGCCAGCAGCTCCGAGGGCCGCACAGATACGCAGTATTTT.

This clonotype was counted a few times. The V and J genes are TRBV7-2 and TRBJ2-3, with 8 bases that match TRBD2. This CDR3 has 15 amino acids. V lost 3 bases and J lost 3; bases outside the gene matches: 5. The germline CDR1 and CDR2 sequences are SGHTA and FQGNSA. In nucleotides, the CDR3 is TGTGCCAGCAGCTTCCTGGCGGGGGGAACAGATACGCAGTATTTT. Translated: CASSFLAGGTDTQYF.

CDR3 region: CASSYSAAHYGYTF. In nucleotides, the CDR3 is TGTGCCAGCAGTTACTCGGCGGCGCACTATGGCTACACCTTC. This chain uses TRBV6-2 or TRBV6-3 with TRBJ1-2; no clear D gene. Trimming left V 0 bases short and J 3 bases short, with 8 bases between. The germline V gene encodes CDR1 MNHEY and CDR2 SVGEGT. CDR3 length: 14 residues.

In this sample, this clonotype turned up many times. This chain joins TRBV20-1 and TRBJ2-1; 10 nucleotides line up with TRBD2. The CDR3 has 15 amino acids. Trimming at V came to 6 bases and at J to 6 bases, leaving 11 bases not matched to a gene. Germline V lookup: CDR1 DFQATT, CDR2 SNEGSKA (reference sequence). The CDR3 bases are TGCAGTGCCGCCTCCGGACTAGCGGCGGGCAATGAGCAGTTCTTC. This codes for CSAASGLAAGNEQFF.

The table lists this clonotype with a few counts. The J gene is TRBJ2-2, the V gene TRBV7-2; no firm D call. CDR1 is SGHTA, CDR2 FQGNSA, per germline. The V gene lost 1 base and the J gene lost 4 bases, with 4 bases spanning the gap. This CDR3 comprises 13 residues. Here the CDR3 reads CASSLVSTGELFF. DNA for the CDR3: TGTGCCAGCAGCTTAGTAAGCACCGGGGAGCTGTTTTTT.

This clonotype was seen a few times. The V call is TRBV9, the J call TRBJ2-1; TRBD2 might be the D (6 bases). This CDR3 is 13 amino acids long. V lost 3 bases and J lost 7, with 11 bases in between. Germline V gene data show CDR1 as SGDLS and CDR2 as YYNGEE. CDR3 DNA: TGTGCCAGCAGCGGCCAACTAGCAAATGAGCAGTTCTTC. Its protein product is CASSGQLANEQFF.

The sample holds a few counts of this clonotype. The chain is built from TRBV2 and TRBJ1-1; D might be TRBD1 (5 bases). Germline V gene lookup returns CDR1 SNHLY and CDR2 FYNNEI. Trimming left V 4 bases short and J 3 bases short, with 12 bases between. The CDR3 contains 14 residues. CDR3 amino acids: CASSVPGLYTEAFF. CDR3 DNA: TGTGCCAGCAGTGTCCCGGGACTTTACACTGAAGCTTTCTTT.

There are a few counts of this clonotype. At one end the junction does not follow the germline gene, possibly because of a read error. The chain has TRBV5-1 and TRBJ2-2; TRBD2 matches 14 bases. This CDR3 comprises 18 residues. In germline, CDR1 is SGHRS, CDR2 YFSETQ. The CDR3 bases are TGCGCCAGCTGCTTTGGGACTAGCGGGGGCCCGAACACCGGGGAGCTGTTTTTT. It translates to CASCFGTSGGPNTGELFF.

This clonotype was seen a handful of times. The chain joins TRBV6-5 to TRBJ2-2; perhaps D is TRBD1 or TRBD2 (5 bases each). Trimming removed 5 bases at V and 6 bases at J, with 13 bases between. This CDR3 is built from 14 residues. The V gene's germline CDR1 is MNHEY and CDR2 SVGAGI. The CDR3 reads CASSTLRGPGELFF. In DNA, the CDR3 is TGTGCCAGCAGTACTTTACGGGGCCCCGGGGAGCTGTTTTTT.

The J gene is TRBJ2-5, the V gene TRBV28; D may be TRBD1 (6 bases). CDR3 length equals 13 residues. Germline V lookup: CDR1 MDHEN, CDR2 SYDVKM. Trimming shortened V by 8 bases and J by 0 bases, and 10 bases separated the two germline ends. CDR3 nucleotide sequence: TGTGCCAGCGGGGACACCTACCAAGAGACCCAGTACTTC. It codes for CASGDTYQETQYF.

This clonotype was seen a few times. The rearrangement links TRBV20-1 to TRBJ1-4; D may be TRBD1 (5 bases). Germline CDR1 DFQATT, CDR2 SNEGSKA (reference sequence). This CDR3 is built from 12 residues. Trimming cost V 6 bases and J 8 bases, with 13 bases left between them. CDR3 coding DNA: TGCAGTGCCTCCGGGGCAGAGGAAAAACTGTTTTTT. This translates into CSASGAEEKLFF.

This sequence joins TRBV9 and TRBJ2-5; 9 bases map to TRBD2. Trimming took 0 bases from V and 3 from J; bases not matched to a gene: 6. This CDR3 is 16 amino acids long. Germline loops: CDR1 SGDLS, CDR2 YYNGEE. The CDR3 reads CASSVGAGGLEETQYF. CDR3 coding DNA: TGTGCCAGCAGCGTAGGCGCGGGGGGGCTCGAAGAGACCCAGTACTTC.